This T cell receptor (beta chain) was recovered during a study of glioma-infiltrating T cells. General study points: Above-expected tissue-blood divergence occurred in all gliomas, most in low-grade ones.

The iRepertoire nested amplicon-rescue multiplex PCR amplified TCR alpha and beta CDR3s from RNA. TCRdb fed the multiplex PCR reads into MiXCR, producing one record per CDR3 protein. Of around 350,000 distinct CDR3 sequences listed, around 38% are singletons. V lost 6 bases and J lost 2; bases outside the gene matches: 13. This CDR3 contains 17 residues. Germline values: CDR1 MNHNS, CDR2 SASEGT. This clonotype was seen a single time. Its specificity is unknown. This may come from a read error, since a much larger clone is one base off. The source material was glioma tissue, nonneoplastic brain tissue, or PBMCs (not recorded which). The clonotype was recovered from a human donor with low-grade glioma or glioblastoma, undergoing nonglioma brain surgery, or in good health (not recorded which). The V gene is TRBV6-1, the J gene TRBJ2-3; 8 nucleotides agree with TRBD2. CDR3 sequence reads: CASSQDSSSGDTDTQYF. In DNA form, the CDR3 reads TGTGCCAGCAGCCAAGATAGTAGTAGCGGGGACACAGATACGCAGTATTTT.